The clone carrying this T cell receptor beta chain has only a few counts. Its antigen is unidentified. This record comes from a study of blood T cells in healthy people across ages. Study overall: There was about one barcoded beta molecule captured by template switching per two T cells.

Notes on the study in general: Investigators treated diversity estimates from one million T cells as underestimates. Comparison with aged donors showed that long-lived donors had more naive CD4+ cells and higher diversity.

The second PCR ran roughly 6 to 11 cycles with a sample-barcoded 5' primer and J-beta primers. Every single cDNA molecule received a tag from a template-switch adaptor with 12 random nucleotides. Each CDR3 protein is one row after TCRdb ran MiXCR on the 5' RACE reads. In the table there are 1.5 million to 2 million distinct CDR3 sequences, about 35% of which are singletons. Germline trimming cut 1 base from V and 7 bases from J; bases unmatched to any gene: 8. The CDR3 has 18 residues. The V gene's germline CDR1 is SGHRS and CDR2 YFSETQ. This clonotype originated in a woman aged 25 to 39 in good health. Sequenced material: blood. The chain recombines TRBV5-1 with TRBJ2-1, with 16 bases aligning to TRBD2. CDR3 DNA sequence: TGCGCCAGCAGCTTGTCCCCCCAGGGACTAGCGGGAGGGAATGAGCAGTTCTTC. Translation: CASSLSPQGLAGGNEQFF.